This T cell receptor beta chain was documented in a study of radiation and T cells in renal cell carcinoma. Study outcomes and limitations: Top tumor clonotypes rose in blood 2 weeks post-radiation, then contracted.

Details on this clone: No antigen is known for it.

The data were produced by immunoSEQ multiplex PCR, yet TCRdb's version contains in-frame clones alone and is incomplete. The profile shows roughly 61,000 clones, 65% to 80% of them singletons. Time point here: blood 4 weeks post-SBRT, at nephrectomy. The treatment: 15 Gy SBRT to primary tumor, nephrectomy 4 weeks later. Nephrectomy followed 15 Gy stereotactic body radiation by 4 weeks. Blood was sampled at baseline, 2 weeks and 4 weeks after SBRT. V was cut by 0 bases and J by 0 bases, with 6 bases left in between. This CDR3 is 14 amino acids long. Germline V gene sequence: CDR1 SGHDT, CDR2 YYEEEE. The chain has TRBV5-6 and TRBJ2-5; TRBD1 or TRBD2 may be the D gene (5 bases each). The sequences come from blood, collected from a patient whose treatment included radiotherapy and nephrectomy. This TCR was recovered from a man between 60 and 70 years old with renal cell carcinoma. The DNA of the CDR3 is TGTGCCAGCAGCTTGGTGGGGGACCAAGAGACCCAGTACTTC. It codes for CASSLVGDQETQYF.